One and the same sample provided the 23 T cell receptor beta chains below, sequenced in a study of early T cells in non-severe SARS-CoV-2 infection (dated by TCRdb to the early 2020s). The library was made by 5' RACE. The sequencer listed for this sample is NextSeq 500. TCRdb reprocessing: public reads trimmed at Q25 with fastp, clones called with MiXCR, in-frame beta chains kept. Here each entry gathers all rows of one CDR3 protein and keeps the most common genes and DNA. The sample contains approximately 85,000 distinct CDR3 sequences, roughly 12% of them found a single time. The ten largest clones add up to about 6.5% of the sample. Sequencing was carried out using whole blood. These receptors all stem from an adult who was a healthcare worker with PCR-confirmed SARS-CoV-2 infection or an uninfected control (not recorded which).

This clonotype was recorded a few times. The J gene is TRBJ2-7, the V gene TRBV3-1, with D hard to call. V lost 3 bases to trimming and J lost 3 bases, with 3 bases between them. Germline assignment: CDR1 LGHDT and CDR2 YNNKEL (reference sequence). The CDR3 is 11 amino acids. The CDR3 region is CASSQYYEQYF. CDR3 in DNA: TGTGCCAGCAGCCAGTACTACGAGCAGTACTTC.

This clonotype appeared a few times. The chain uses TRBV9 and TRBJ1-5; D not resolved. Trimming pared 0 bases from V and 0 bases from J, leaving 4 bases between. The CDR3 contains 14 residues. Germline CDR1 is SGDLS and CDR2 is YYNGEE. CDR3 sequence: CASSVEASNQPQHF. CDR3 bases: TGTGCCAGCAGCGTAGAGGCTAGCAATCAGCCCCAGCATTTT. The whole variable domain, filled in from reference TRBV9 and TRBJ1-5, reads DSGVTQTPKHLITATGQRVTLRCSPRSGDLSVYWYQQSLDQGLQFLIQYYNGEERAKGNILERFSAQQFPDLHSELNLSSLELGDSALYFCASSVEASNQPQHFGDGTRLSIL.

For the CDR3, the DNA is TGTGCCAGCAGTGAAGGGACAGGGTCCTACGAGCAGTACTTC. The encoded protein is CASSEGTGSYEQYF. The V gene is TRBV6-1, the J gene TRBJ2-7; 8 nucleotides match TRBD1. The V gene's germline CDR1 is MNHNS and CDR2 SASEGT. V lost 1 base to trimming and J lost 1 base; unmatched junction nucleotides: 0. The CDR3 spans 14 residues.

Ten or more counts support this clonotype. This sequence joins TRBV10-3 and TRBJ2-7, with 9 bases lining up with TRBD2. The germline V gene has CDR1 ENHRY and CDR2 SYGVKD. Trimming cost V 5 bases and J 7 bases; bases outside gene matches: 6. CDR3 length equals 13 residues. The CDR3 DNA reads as TGTGCCATCAGTCGGAGCGGGAGGTATGAGCAGTACTTC. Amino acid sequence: CAISRSGRYEQYF.

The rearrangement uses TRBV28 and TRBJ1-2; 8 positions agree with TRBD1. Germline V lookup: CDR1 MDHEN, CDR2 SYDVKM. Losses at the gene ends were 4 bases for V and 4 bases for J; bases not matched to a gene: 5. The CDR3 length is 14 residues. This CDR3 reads CASSYSGGGYGYTF. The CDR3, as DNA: TGTGCCAGCAGTTATTCAGGGGGCGGCTATGGCTACACCTTC.

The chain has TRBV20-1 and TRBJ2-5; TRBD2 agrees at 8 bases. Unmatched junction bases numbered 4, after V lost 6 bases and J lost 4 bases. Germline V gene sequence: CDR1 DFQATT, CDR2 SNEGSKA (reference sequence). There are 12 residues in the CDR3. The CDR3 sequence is CSAFLAGETQYF. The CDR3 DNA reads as TGCAGTGCCTTCCTAGCGGGAGAGACCCAGTACTTC.

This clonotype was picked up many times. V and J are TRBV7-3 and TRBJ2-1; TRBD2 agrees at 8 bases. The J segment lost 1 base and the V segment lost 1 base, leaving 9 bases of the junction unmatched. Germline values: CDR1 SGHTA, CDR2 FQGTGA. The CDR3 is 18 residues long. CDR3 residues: CASSLRDGGLGSYNEQFF. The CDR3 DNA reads TGTGCCAGCAGCTTAAGGGATGGGGGACTAGGTTCCTACAATGAGCAGTTCTTC.

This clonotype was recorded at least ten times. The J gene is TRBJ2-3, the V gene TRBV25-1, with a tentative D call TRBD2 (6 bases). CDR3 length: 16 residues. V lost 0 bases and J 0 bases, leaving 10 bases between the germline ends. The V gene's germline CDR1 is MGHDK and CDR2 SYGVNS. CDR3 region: CASSEYRAGSTDTQYF. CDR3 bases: TGTGCCAGCAGTGAATACAGGGCGGGGAGCACAGATACGCAGTATTTT.

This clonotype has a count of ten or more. The CDR3 here is CASSLAGPQETQYF. The CDR3 DNA follows: TGTGCCAGCAGCTTAGCCGGTCCACAAGAGACCCAGTACTTC. This chain joins TRBV7-8 and TRBJ2-5, with D unresolved. V lost 0 bases and J 2 bases, leaving 7 bases between the germline ends. The CDR3 extends over 14 amino acids. Germline CDR1 SGHVS, CDR2 FQNEAQ.

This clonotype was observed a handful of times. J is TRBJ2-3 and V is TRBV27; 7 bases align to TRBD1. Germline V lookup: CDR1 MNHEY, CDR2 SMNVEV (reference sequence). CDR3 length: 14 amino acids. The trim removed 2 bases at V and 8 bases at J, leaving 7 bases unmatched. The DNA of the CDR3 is TGTGCCAGCAGTTTAGCGAGGGGACAGCTTACGCAGTATTTT. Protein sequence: CASSLARGQLTQYF.

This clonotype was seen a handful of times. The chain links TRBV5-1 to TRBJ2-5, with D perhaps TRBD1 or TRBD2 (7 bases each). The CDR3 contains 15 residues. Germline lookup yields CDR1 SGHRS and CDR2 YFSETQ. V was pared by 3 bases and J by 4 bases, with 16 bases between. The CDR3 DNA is TGCGCCAGCAGCTGGGAGGGGGCGCGAGGAGAGACCCAGTACTTC. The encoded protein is CASSWEGARGETQYF.

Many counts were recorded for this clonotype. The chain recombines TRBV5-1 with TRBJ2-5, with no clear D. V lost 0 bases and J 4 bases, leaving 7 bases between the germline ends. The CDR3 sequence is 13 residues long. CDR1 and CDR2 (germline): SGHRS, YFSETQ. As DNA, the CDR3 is TGCGCCAGCAGCTTGGAAGGTGTAGAGACCCAGTACTTC. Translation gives CASSLEGVETQYF.

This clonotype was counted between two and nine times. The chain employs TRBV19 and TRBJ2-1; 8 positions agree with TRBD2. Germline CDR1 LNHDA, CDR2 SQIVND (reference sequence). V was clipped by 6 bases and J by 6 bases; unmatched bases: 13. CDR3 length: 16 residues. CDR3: CASSPLGAGVSNEQFF. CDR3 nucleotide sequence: TGTGCCAGTAGCCCGTTAGGAGCGGGAGTTAGCAATGAGCAGTTCTTC.

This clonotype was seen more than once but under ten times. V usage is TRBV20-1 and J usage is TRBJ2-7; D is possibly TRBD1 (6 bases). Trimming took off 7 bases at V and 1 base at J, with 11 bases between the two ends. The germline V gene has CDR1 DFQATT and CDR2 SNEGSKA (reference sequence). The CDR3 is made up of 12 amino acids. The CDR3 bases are TGCAGTGAACAGGGACCTTCCTACGAGCAGTACTTC. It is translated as CSEQGPSYEQYF.

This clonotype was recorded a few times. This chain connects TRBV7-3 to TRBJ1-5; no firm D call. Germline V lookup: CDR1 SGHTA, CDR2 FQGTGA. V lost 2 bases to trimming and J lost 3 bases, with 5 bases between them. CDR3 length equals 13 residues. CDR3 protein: CASSLGINQPQHF. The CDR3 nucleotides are TGTGCCAGCAGCTTAGGGATCAATCAGCCCCAGCATTTT.

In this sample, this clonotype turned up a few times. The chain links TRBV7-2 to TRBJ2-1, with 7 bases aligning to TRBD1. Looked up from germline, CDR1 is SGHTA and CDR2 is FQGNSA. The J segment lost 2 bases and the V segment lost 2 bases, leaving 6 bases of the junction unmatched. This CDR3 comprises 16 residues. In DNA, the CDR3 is TGTGCCAGCAGCTTATCCGGGACAGAGCCCTACAATGAGCAGTTCTTC. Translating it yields CASSLSGTEPYNEQFF.

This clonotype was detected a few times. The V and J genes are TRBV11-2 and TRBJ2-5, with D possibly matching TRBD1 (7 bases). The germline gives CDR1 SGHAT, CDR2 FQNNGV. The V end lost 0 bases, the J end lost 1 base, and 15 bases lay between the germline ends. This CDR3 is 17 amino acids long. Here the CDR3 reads CASSLEWGDSLQETQYF. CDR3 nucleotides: TGTGCCAGCAGCTTAGAATGGGGGGACAGCCTCCAAGAGACCCAGTACTTC.

Written as DNA, the CDR3 is TGTGCCAGCAGCCAAACTTCTGAGCAGTTCTTC. Its protein product is CASSQTSEQFF. The chain uses TRBV3-1 and TRBJ2-1, with D hard to call. This CDR3 has 11 residues. The V and J ends lost 2 bases and 9 bases respectively, with 5 bases between them. Looked up from germline, CDR1 is LGHDT and CDR2 is YNNKEL (reference sequence).

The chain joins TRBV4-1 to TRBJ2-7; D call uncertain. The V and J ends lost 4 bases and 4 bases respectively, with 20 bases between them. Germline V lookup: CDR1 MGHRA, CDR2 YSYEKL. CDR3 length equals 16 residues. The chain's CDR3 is CASSLDLLSGEYEQYF. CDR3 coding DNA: TGCGCCAGCAGCCTAGACCTGCTGAGTGGAGAGTACGAGCAGTACTTC.

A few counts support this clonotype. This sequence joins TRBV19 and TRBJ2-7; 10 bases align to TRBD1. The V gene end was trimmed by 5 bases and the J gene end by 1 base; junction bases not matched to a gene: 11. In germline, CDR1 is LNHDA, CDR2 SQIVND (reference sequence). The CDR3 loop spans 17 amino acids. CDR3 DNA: TGTGCCAGTAGTCCTATGATAGGGGGACAGGGGTCCTACGAGCAGTACTTC. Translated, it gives CASSPMIGGQGSYEQYF.

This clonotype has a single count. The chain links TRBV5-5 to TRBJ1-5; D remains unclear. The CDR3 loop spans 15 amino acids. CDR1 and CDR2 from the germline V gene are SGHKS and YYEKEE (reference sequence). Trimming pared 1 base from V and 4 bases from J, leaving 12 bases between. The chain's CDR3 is CASSLSGLSNQPQHF. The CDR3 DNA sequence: TGTGCCAGCAGCTTGAGTGGACTGAGTAATCAGCCCCAGCATTTT.

The CDR3 region has the DNA TGTGCCAGCAGCTTAGCCTTACAGCAGGGGACCCAGTACTTC. Amino acids: CASSLALQQGTQYF. The chain joins TRBV7-2 to TRBJ2-5, with a weak D call TRBD1 (5 bases). Trimming took 0 bases from V and 7 from J, leaving 12 bases between them. Germline values: CDR1 SGHTA, CDR2 FQGNSA. This CDR3 spans 14 amino acids.

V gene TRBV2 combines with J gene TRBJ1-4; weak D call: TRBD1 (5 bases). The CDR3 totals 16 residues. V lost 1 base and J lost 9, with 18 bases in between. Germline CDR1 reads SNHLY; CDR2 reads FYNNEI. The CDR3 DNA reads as TGTGCCAGCAGTGAAGGGAAGGGACCGCCATGGAAAAAACTGTTTTTT. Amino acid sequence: CASSEGKGPPWKKLFF.